Listed below are T cell receptor beta chains from one sample, sequenced in a study of cytomegalovirus exposure and HLA in healthy donors. Produced via immunoSEQ multiplex PCR; TCRdb's table is partial and in-frame only. The data contain roughly 80,000 clones, roughly 76% of them seen just once; the ten biggest clones take up about 12%. The sample taken for sequencing was PBMCs. The receptors derive from a male donor in good health and CMV-seropositive. CDR3s include the opening cysteine and the closing phenylalanine or tryptophan. D genes are given only for firm matches. Clone size, where shown, is once, few, many, or a class for clones that have expanded.

TRBV28	TRBJ2-1	.	.	TGTGCCAGCAGTTCGACCGGGACAATGTACAATGAGCAGTTCTTC	CASSSTGTMYNEQFF
TRBV6-5	TRBJ1-4	.	.	TGTGCCAGCAGTTACGGGACTGGGAGTGATGAAAAACTGTTTTTT	CASSYGTGSDEKLFF
TRBV7-6	TRBJ2-3	TRBD2	.	TGTGCCAGCAGCTTACTAGCGGGAGTGCCAGATACGCAGTATTTT	CASSLLAGVPDTQYF
TRBV28	TRBJ1-1	.	.	TGTGCCAGCAGTCTCCTAAACACTGAAGCTTTCTTT	CASSLLNTEAFF
TRBV29-1	TRBJ2-7	TRBD1	.	TGCAGCGTTGAGGGCAGGGGGCGCAGCTACGAGCAGTACTTC	CSVEGRGRSYEQYF
TRBV9	TRBJ2-2	TRBD1	.	TGTGCCAGCAGCGCAGCTCTGGGACAGGGAGTGACCGGGGAGCTGTTTTTT	CASSAALGQGVTGELFF
TRBV27	TRBJ1-1	.	.	TGTGCCAGCAGTTCATGGACAAGGAACACTGAAGCTTTCTTT	CASSSWTRNTEAFF
TRBV7-2	TRBJ1-1	.	.	TGTGCCAGCAGATTCGGACAGCCGTCGAACACTGAAGCTTTCTTT	CASRFGQPSNTEAFF
TRBV9	TRBJ1-2	TRBD1	few	TGTGCCAGCACGGCCGGGACAGGTGGTGGCTACACCTTC	CASTAGTGGGYTF
TRBV9	TRBJ2-1	TRBD2	.	TGTGCCAGCAGCACCCGACTAGCGGGGGGGCACTACAATGAGCAGTTCTTC	CASSTRLAGGHYNEQFF
TRBV7-2	TRBJ2-5	.	.	TGTGCCAGCAGCTTAGGTGGGGGGGGGCCTCAGACCCAGTACTTC	CASSLGGGGPQTQYF
TRBV5-1	TRBJ2-3	.	.	TGCGCCAGCAGCTCACAGGGTTCAGATACGCAGTATTTT	CASSSQGSDTQYF
TRBV28	TRBJ1-5	.	.	TGTGCCAGCAGCCACAATTTGGTAGACAGAAAGAATCAGCCCCAGCATTTT	CASSHNLVDRKNQPQHF
TRBV10-3	TRBJ2-6	.	.	TGTGCCATCTCCCGCTCTGGGGCCAACGTCCTGACTTTC	CAISRSGANVLTF
TRBV4-3	TRBJ2-7	.	few	TGCGCCAGCAGCCAAGATACCGGCGGGGTAACCGAGCAGTACTTC	CASSQDTGGVTEQYF
TRBV7-9	TRBJ1-1	.	.	TGTGCCAGCAGCTATATGAACACTGAAGCTTTCTTT	CASSYMNTEAFF
TRBV12-5	TRBJ1-1	.	once	TGTGCTAGTGGTTTGCAGGGACAGAACACTGAAGCTTTCTTT	CASGLQGQNTEAFF
TRBV19	TRBJ2-6	.	.	TGTGCCAGTAGTATAGATGGGGCGGGGACTGGGGCCAACGTCCTGACTTTC	CASSIDGAGTGANVLTF
TRBV27	TRBJ1-6	TRBD1	few	TGTGCCAGCAGTCCCGGGACAGGGAATTCACCCCTCCACTTT	CASSPGTGNSPLHF
TRBV10-1	TRBJ2-1	.	few	TGCGCCCTTGGGAAGCCGACTACCTACAATGAGCAGTTCTTC	CALGKPTTYNEQFF
TRBV4-3	TRBJ1-2	.	.	TGCGCCAGCAGCCAAGATTGGGCCTATGGCTACACCTTC	CASSQDWAYGYTF
TRBV28	TRBJ1-4	.	.	TGTGCCAGCAGTCCTTCAGGGGAAGGGGTCGAAAAACTGTTTTTT	CASSPSGEGVEKLFF
TRBV9	TRBJ2-5	.	.	TGTGCCAGCAGCGTAGGTTCGGGGGGCGGCACCGAGACCCAGTACTTC	CASSVGSGGGTETQYF
TRBV7-2	TRBJ2-4	TRBD2	.	TGTGCCAGCAGCCGGACCGGGACTAGCGGGGGAGGTCAGTACTTC	CASSRTGTSGGGQYF
TRBV5-1	TRBJ2-7	TRBD2	.	TGCGCCAGCAGCTTGGAATCCCTAGCGGGGTTTTACGAGCAGTACTTC	CASSLESLAGFYEQYF
TRBV28	TRBJ1-5	TRBD1	few	TGTGCCAGCAGTGACAGGGGAAGTCAGCCCCAGCATTTT	CASSDRGSQPQHF
TRBV15	TRBJ2-5	.	.	TGTGCCACCAGCAGAGGCAGCCAAGAGACCCAGTACTTC	CATSRGSQETQYF
TRBV5-5	TRBJ2-7	.	.	TGTGCCAGCAGCCGGACCGGGCCTCAGGGGGGCGAGCAGTACTTC	CASSRTGPQGGEQYF
TRBV27	TRBJ1-2	TRBD1	.	TGTGCCAGCAGTTCGTTACAGGGGGTGAGGGGCTACACCTTC	CASSSLQGVRGYTF
TRBV18	TRBJ2-4	.	.	TGTGCCAGCTCGGAAGAAGGGAGCAAGCGTCCGTACTTC	CASSEEGSKRPYF
TRBV10-3	TRBJ1-5	TRBD1	.	TGTGCCATCAGTGATGAGGGGACAGGGGTGGAGCCCCAGCATTTT	CAISDEGTGVEPQHF
TRBV7-4	TRBJ1-4	.	.	TGTGCCAGCAGCCTACACGGGTGTGGGGAAAAACTGTTTTTT	CASSLHGCGEKLFF